This paragraph covers one TCR beta chain sequence. The protocol was immunoSEQ multiplex PCR, while the TCRdb copy is restricted to in-frame clones and leaves out a portion. There are more than 25,000 clones in the sample; about four fifths occur only once, and 6.5% to 7% lies in the top ten. This entry comes from a study of T cells in narcolepsy. CDR3 size: 15 residues. Germline V gene data show CDR1 as SEHNR and CDR2 as FQNEAQ (reference sequence). The germline V and J ends were trimmed by 5 bases and 4 bases, with 15 bases remaining between them. The sequencing sample was made of memory (CD45RA-) CD4+ T cells from blood. The genes are TRBV7-9 and TRBJ2-1, with D perhaps TRBD2 (6 bases). This TCR came from a human donor in good health. The CDR3 region has the DNA TGTGCCAGCAGCGCCTGGCTAGCGAATTACAATGAGCAGTTCTTC. This translates into CASSAWLANYNEQFF.